Following are 14 T cell receptor beta chains from one sample sequenced in a study of memory CD4+ T cells and cytomegalovirus serostatus. Measured with immunoSEQ multiplex PCR; TCRdb has only the in-frame clones, and not every one. The sample lists 70,000 to 95,000 clones; around 80% were seen once. The sort gate was single viable CD3+CD4+CD8-CD45RO+ cells for memory CD4+ T cells. Input material: memory CD4+ T cells from blood. The receptors stem from an adult in good health and CMV-seronegative.

The chain joins TRBV5-5 to TRBJ2-7; tentatively, D is TRBD1 or TRBD2 (5 bases each). The V and J ends lost 3 bases and 0 bases respectively, with 10 bases between them. Germline loops: CDR1 SGHKS, CDR2 YYEKEE (reference sequence). CDR3 length: 14 amino acids. CDR3 protein: CASSWGISSYEQYF. The DNA of the CDR3 is TGTGCCAGCAGCTGGGGGATTAGCTCCTACGAGCAGTACTTC. Drawing the rest from reference TRBV5-5 and TRBJ2-7, the complete variable domain is DAGVTQSPTHLIKTRGQQVTLRCSPISGHKSVSWYQQVLGQGPQFIFQYYEKEERGRGNFPDRFSARQFPNYSSELNVNALLLGDSALYLCASSWGISSYEQYFGPGTRLTVT.

The chain is built from TRBV10-3 and TRBJ2-7, with 7 nucleotides matching TRBD1. V trimming: 6 bases; J trimming: 5 bases; junction bases outside the gene matches: 4. Germline assignment: CDR1 ENHRY and CDR2 SYGVKD. The CDR3 is made up of 12 amino acids. DNA for the CDR3: TGTGCCATCAGCGGAACAGGGGACGAGCAGTACTTC. Translated, it gives CAISGTGDEQYF.

The V and J genes are TRBV30 and TRBJ1-5, with 7 bases identical to TRBD1. J was trimmed by 3 bases and V by 7 bases; bases with no gene match: 9. The germline V gene encodes CDR1 GTSNPN and CDR2 SVGIG (reference sequence). The CDR3 length is 14 residues. CDR3: CAYTSTGPNQPQHF. In DNA form, the CDR3 reads TGTGCCTACACCTCGACAGGGCCCAATCAGCCCCAGCATTTT.

This clone appeared once. This chain's CDR3 is CASSQPDRDNQPQHF. In DNA, the CDR3 is TGCGCCAGCAGCCAACCCGACAGGGACAATCAGCCCCAGCATTTT. The V call is TRBV4-1, the J call TRBJ1-5; 7 bases are a match to TRBD1. CDR1 and CDR2 from the germline V gene are MGHRA and YSYEKL. J lost 3 bases, V lost 2 bases, and 4 bases had no gene match. The length of the CDR3 is 15 residues.

The chain links TRBV29-1 to TRBJ1-4, with a possible D match to TRBD1 (6 bases). CDR3 length equals 14 residues. The germline V and J ends were trimmed by 3 bases and 6 bases, with 14 bases remaining between them. The germline CDR1 and CDR2 sequences are SQVTM and ANQGSEA. The CDR3 coding sequence is TGCAGCGTTGATGAGGGAGGGGGAGATGAAAAACTGTTTTTT. It codes for CSVDEGGGDEKLFF.

The chain joins TRBV7-2 to TRBJ1-3; D call uncertain. The V gene lost 5 bases and the J gene lost 4 bases, with 9 bases spanning the gap. Germline assignment: CDR1 SGHTA and CDR2 FQGNSA. CDR3 length equals 13 residues. CDR3 residues: CASSPGSGNTIYF. CDR3 DNA sequence: TGTGCCAGCAGCCCCGGATCCGGAAACACCATATATTTT.

This clone has a handful of counts. The chain combines TRBV6-6 with TRBJ1-6; D ambiguous. V shed 8 bases and J shed 11 bases, with 10 bases lying between them. This CDR3 is built from 11 residues. Germline CDR1 MNHNY, CDR2 SVGAGI (reference sequence). CDR3 in DNA: TGTGCCAGCCGGGAAATGACACCCCTCCACTTT. Protein sequence: CASREMTPLHF.

The chain joins TRBV4-1 to TRBJ2-1; 7 bases agree with TRBD1. The CDR3 covers 14 residues. V shed 2 bases, J shed 7 bases, and the junction held 5 bases outside the gene matches. The germline CDR1 and CDR2 sequences are MGHRA and YSYEKL. This chain's CDR3 is CASSQTGAVNEQFF. CDR3 DNA sequence: TGCGCCAGCAGCCAAACAGGGGCAGTTAATGAGCAGTTCTTC.

V and J are TRBV6-1 and TRBJ2-2, with 9 bases identical to TRBD1. With V trimmed by 4 bases and J by 1 base, 10 bases remained unmatched. This CDR3 has 18 amino acids. Per germline, CDR1 MNHNS and CDR2 SASEGT. The CDR3 here is CASSAHWGQGGNTGELFF. DNA for the CDR3: TGTGCCAGCAGTGCCCACTGGGGACAGGGAGGGAACACCGGGGAGCTGTTTTTT.

This chain links TRBV7-2 with TRBJ1-6; D ambiguous. V was pared by 5 bases and J by 7 bases, with 6 bases between. The CDR3 consists of 12 residues. Germline values: CDR1 SGHTA, CDR2 FQGNSA. Written as DNA, the CDR3 is TGTGCCAGCAGCCTCCAGAATTCACCCCTCCACTTT. As protein: CASSLQNSPLHF.

The chain employs TRBV5-5 and TRBJ1-2, with TRBD1 as a possible D gene (6 bases). This CDR3 is built from 13 residues. The V gene lost 3 bases and the J gene lost 7 bases, with 13 bases spanning the gap. Looked up from germline, CDR1 is SGHKS and CDR2 is YYEKEE (reference sequence). CDR3 region: CASSSNREFGYTF. The CDR3 DNA follows: TGTGCCAGCAGCTCTAACAGGGAATTTGGCTACACCTTC.

The genes are TRBV13 and TRBJ1-1; D is ambiguous. Germline V gene lookup returns CDR1 PRHDT and CDR2 FYEKMQ (reference sequence). The germline V and J ends were trimmed by 2 bases and 1 base, with 11 bases remaining between them. The CDR3 sequence is 15 residues long. In DNA, the CDR3 is TGTGCCAGCAGCTTACAGGTCTACTGGAACACTGAAGCTTTCTTT. It specifies CASSLQVYWNTEAFF.

This clone was recorded only once. The rearrangement uses TRBV7-2 and TRBJ2-3; TRBD1 matches at 9 bases. Unmatched junction bases numbered 7, after V lost 5 bases and J lost 4 bases. Germline-derived CDR1 and CDR2 are SGHTA and FQGNSA. The CDR3 totals 15 residues. CDR3 residues: CASSVTGTGSDTQYF. CDR3 DNA sequence: TGTGCCAGCAGCGTTACCGGGACAGGGTCAGATACGCAGTATTTT.

The rearrangement links TRBV28 to TRBJ1-4; D call uncertain. Germline assignment: CDR1 MDHEN and CDR2 SYDVKM. Deletions cut 4 bases from V and 3 bases from J, with 12 bases between. This CDR3 is built from 15 residues. The chain's CDR3 is CASSSAIGSNEKLFF. The CDR3 region has the DNA TGTGCCAGCAGTTCTGCAATTGGATCTAATGAAAAACTGTTTTTT.